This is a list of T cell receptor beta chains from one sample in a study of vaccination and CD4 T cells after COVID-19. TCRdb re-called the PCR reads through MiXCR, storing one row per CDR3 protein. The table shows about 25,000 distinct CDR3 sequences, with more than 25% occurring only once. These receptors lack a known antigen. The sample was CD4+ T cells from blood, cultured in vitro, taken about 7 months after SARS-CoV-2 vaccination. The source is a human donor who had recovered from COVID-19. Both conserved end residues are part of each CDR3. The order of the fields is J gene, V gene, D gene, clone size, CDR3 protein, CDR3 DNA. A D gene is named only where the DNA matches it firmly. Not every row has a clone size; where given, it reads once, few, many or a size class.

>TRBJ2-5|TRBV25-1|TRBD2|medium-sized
CASSDERRDYPQETQYF
TGTGCCAGCAGTGACGAGCGCCGGGACTACCCACAAGAGACCCAGTACTTC
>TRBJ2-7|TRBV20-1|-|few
CSASGSAYEQYF
TGCAGTGCTAGCGGGAGTGCCTACGAGCAGTACTTC
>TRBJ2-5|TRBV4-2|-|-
CASSQGRPSEETQYF
TGTGCCAGCAGCCAAGGAAGGCCTAGCGAAGAGACCCAGTACTTC
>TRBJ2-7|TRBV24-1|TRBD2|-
CATSDGTSAYEQYF
TGTGCCACCAGTGATGGGACTAGCGCCTACGAGCAGTACTTC
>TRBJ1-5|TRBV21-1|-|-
CATTIGGRWDNQPQHF
TGTGCCACCACCATCGGGGGCCGATGGGACAATCAGCCCCAGCATTTT
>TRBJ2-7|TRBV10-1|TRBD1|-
CASRKRQGAQYEQYF
TGCGCCAGCAGGAAAAGACAGGGGGCTCAATACGAGCAGTACTTC
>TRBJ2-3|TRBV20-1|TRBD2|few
CSGEIAGGPGTDTQYF
TGCAGCGGGGAGATAGCGGGAGGGCCAGGCACAGATACGCAGTATTTT
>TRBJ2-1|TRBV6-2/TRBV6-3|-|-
CASSSTTPSSYNEQFF
TGTGCCAGCAGTTCGACTACTCCCAGCTCCTACAATGAGCAGTTCTTC
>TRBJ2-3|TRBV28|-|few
CASSLVAPDTQYF
TGTGCCAGCAGTTTGGTTGCCCCAGATACGCAGTATTTT
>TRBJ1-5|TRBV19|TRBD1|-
CASSLRTGLSNQPQHF
TGTGCCAGTAGTCTACGGACAGGACTTAGCAATCAGCCCCAGCATTTT
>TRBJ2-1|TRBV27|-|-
CASRAYNEQFF
TGTGCCAGCAGGGCCTACAATGAGCAGTTCTTC
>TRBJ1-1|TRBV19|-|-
CASSIEPGRQAFF
TGTGCCAGTAGTATAGAGCCGGGCCGGCAAGCTTTCTTT
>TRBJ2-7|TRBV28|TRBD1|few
CASSLTGGSYEQYF
TGTGCCAGCAGTCTGACAGGGGGCTCCTACGAGCAGTACTTC
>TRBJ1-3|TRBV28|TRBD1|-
CASSFGRGQIYTIYF
TGTGCCAGCAGTTTTGGCCGGGGACAGATCTACACCATATATTTT
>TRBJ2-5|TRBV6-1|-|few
CASSRATWGEETQYF
TGTGCCAGCAGTAGGGCGACGTGGGGCGAAGAGACCCAGTACTTC
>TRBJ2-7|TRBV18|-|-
CASSPQGSHSYEQYF
TGTGCCAGCTCACCCCAGGGGTCCCACTCCTACGAGCAGTACTTC
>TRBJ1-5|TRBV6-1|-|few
CASSDRAQPQHF
TGTGCCAGCAGTGACAGGGCCCAGCCCCAGCATTTT
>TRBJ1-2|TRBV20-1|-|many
CSAPKLLYGYTF
TGCAGTGCTCCCAAACTGCTCTATGGCTACACCTTC
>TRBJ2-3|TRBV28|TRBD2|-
CASSPTSGYGDTQYF
TGTGCCAGCAGTCCCACTAGCGGGTACGGGGATACGCAGTATTTT
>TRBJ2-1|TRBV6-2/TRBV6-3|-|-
CASSPSGSQDEQFF
TGTGCCAGCAGCCCGAGTGGGAGTCAGGATGAGCAGTTCTTC